The next 12 T cell receptor beta chains were all read from a single sample in a study of T cell responses to AZD1222 COVID-19 vaccine. Only in-frame clones appear in the TCRdb table, and some are missing; sequencing was by immunoSEQ multiplex PCR. The table lists 240,000 or so clones, approximately 95% of them singletons. The source was peripheral blood, collected on day 0 of AZD1222 vaccination. All receptors come from an adult in good health.

The genes are TRBV5-5 and TRBJ1-5; possibly TRBD1 for D (6 bases). CDR3 length: 15 residues. Germline V gene data show CDR1 as SGHKS and CDR2 as YYEKEE (reference sequence). V lost 4 bases and J 2 bases, leaving 13 bases between the germline ends. CDR3 in DNA: TGTGCCAGCAGCCCTACAGGGAACGGCAATCAGCCCCAGCATTTT. Translated: CASSPTGNGNQPQHF.

The rearrangement joins TRBV4-3 to TRBJ2-4; D remains unclear. This CDR3 comprises 14 residues. Germline loops: CDR1 LGHNA, CDR2 YSLEER. V was shortened by 0 bases and J by 8 bases, with 11 bases between the two germline ends. CDR3: CASSQEKSSHIQYF. The CDR3 region has the DNA TGCGCCAGCAGCCAAGAAAAAAGCAGCCACATTCAGTACTTC.

The V gene is TRBV4-3, the J gene TRBJ2-7, with D uncertain. The V and J ends lost 4 bases and 2 bases respectively, with 9 bases between them. CDR1 and CDR2 (germline): LGHNA, YSLEER. The length of the CDR3 is 13 residues. The CDR3 spells CASSRDVTYEQYF. As DNA, the CDR3 is TGCGCCAGCAGCCGCGACGTGACCTACGAGCAGTACTTC.

The rearrangement uses TRBV19 and TRBJ1-4; D unclear. Trimming removed 3 bases from V and 4 bases from J, with 9 bases in between. The CDR3 is 14 amino acids. In germline, CDR1 is LNHDA, CDR2 SQIVND (reference sequence). The CDR3 here is CASSIGRGNEKLFF. Written as DNA, the CDR3 is TGTGCCAGTAGTATTGGACGGGGTAATGAAAAACTGTTTTTT. The full variable domain, completed using reference TRBV19 and TRBJ1-4, is DGGITQSPKYLFRKEGQNVTLSCEQNLNHDAMYWYRQDPGQGLRLIYYSQIVNDFQKGDIAEGYSVSREKKESFPLTVTSAQKNPTAFYLCASSIGRGNEKLFFGSGTQLSVL.

The chain carries TRBV18 and TRBJ1-1; possible D gene TRBD1, 5 bases. CDR1 KGHSH and CDR2 LQKENI come from the germline V gene. Trimming shortened V by 0 bases and J by 7 bases, and 15 bases separated the two germline ends. The CDR3 has 15 amino acids. CDR3 region: CASSPPGRGRGEAFF. CDR3 DNA: TGTGCCAGCTCACCACCGGGTAGGGGAAGGGGTGAAGCTTTCTTT.

The V gene is TRBV18, the J gene TRBJ1-4, with D possibly TRBD1 on 5 matching bases. Trimming took 4 bases from V and 6 from J, leaving 18 bases between them. Germline loops: CDR1 KGHSH, CDR2 LQKENI. The CDR3 consists of 16 residues. Written as DNA, the CDR3 is TGTGCCAGCTCACAGACCGGACCCGGGGCCGATGAAAAACTGTTTTTT. Its protein product is CASSQTGPGADEKLFF.

This clone appeared once. The rearrangement joins TRBV7-9 to TRBJ2-3; perhaps TRBD1 as D (6 bases). Germline CDR1 SEHNR, CDR2 FQNEAQ (reference sequence). This CDR3 contains 16 residues. V was clipped by 6 bases and J by 5 bases, with 21 bases between them. CDR3 in amino acids: CASSPQGWGHVDTQYF. The CDR3 DNA is TGTGCCAGCAGTCCACAGGGTTGGGGTCATGTAGATACGCAGTATTTT.

The chain combines TRBV5-8 with TRBJ1-3; 7 bases are a match to TRBD1. The J segment lost 4 bases and the V segment lost 4 bases, leaving 5 bases of the junction unmatched. The CDR3 sequence is 14 residues long. Germline V gives CDR1 SGHTS, CDR2 YDEGEE. The CDR3 sequence: CASSRGQPGNTIYF. DNA for the CDR3: TGTGCCAGCAGCCGGGGACAGCCCGGAAACACCATATATTTT. Combining the CDR3 with reference TRBV5-8 and TRBJ1-3 gives the whole variable domain EAGVTQSPTHLIKTRGQQATLRCSPISGHTSVYWYQQALGLGLQFLLWYDEGEERNRGNFPPRFSGRQFPNYSSELNVNALELEDSALYLCASSRGQPGNTIYFGEGSWLTVV.

The V and J genes are TRBV29-1 and TRBJ2-7; D remains ambiguous. CDR1 and CDR2 from the germline V gene are SQVTM and ANQGSEA. The CDR3 spans 15 residues. The V gene lost 8 bases and the J gene lost 7 bases, with 27 bases spanning the gap. The chain's CDR3 is CSPEPQQASRREQYF. The CDR3 DNA sequence: TGCAGCCCTGAGCCCCAGCAGGCCAGCCGCAGGGAGCAGTACTTC.

The chain has TRBV9 and TRBJ1-1; perhaps TRBD1 as D (5 bases). The CDR3 extends over 13 amino acids. CDR1 and CDR2 (germline): SGDLS, YYNGEE. V was trimmed by 2 bases and J by 6 bases, leaving 11 bases between them. The CDR3 bases are TGTGCCAGCAGCGTTGCCATGGGGGCTGAAGCTTTCTTT. It codes for CASSVAMGAEAFF.

The chain couples TRBV7-8 to TRBJ2-7, with 11 positions matching TRBD2. Germline V gene sequence: CDR1 SGHVS, CDR2 FQNEAQ. Trimming took 5 bases from V and 3 from J; bases not matched to a gene: 15. There are 18 residues in the CDR3. This CDR3 reads CASSHTAARTSGGYEQYF. CDR3 coding DNA: TGTGCCAGCAGCCACACGGCGGCACGCACTAGCGGGGGCTACGAGCAGTACTTC.

V gene TRBV6-1 combines with J gene TRBJ1-2; 7 bases match TRBD1. Germline CDR1 MNHNS, CDR2 SASEGT. The CDR3 has 12 amino acids. The V and J ends lost 3 bases and 8 bases, in that order; junction bases with no gene match: 3. The CDR3 here is CASSETGRGYTF. CDR3 nucleotide sequence: TGTGCCAGCAGTGAGACAGGGCGCGGCTACACCTTC.